The 14 T cell receptor beta chains presented below share a single source sample, sequenced in a study of blood T cell repertoires in COVID-19. Assay used: immunoSEQ multiplex PCR; TCRdb lists only in-frame clones, some missing. The sample records over 400,000 clones, approximately 90% being singletons. The source material was PBMCs or T cells enriched from blood (not recorded which). These receptors were collected from a woman aged 60 to 75 who had recovered from COVID-19.

This sequence joins TRBV27 and TRBJ2-5, with 9 positions matching TRBD2. Germline V gene lookup returns CDR1 MNHEY and CDR2 SMNVEV (reference sequence). Trimming took 4 bases from V and 6 from J; bases not matched to a gene: 9. The CDR3 consists of 15 residues. The CDR3 bases are TGTGCCAGCAGTTCCCGAAGTAGCGGGGGAAAGACCCAGTACTTC. Protein: CASSSRSSGGKTQYF.

The chain employs TRBV19 and TRBJ1-1; TRBD1 is a possible D gene (5 bases). The CDR3 is 13 amino acids. The V end was cut by 6 bases, the J end by 1 base, with 9 bases between. The V gene's germline CDR1 is LNHDA and CDR2 SQIVND (reference sequence). The CDR3 DNA is TGTGCCAGTAGGCCAACAGGGAACACTGAAGCTTTCTTT. This gives the protein CASRPTGNTEAFF.

This chain uses TRBV10-3 with TRBJ2-5, with TRBD1 identical over 9 bases. Germline assignment: CDR1 ENHRY and CDR2 SYGVKD. The V gene end was trimmed by 5 bases and the J gene end by 5 bases; junction bases not matched to a gene: 3. The CDR3 extends over 13 amino acids. The CDR3 loop reads CAISTGTGETQYF. The CDR3 DNA is TGTGCCATCAGTACCGGGACAGGGGAGACCCAGTACTTC.

J is TRBJ2-7 and V is TRBV28, with 11 bases matching TRBD1. The CDR3 loop spans 14 amino acids. V lost 4 bases to trimming and J lost 4 bases; unmatched junction nucleotides: 3. The germline gives CDR1 MDHEN, CDR2 SYDVKM. The CDR3, as DNA: TGTGCCAGCAGTTCGGGGACAGGGGGTTACGAGCAGTACGTC. Translation: CASSSGTGGYEQYV.

V and J are TRBV5-8 and TRBJ1-1; 8 bases match TRBD1. Germline V lookup: CDR1 SGHTS, CDR2 YDEGEE. The CDR3 consists of 13 residues. V gave up 6 bases and J gave up 11 bases; unmatched junction bases: 12. CDR3 residues: CASTLDRGHNAFF. The CDR3 bases are TGTGCCAGCACCCTTGACAGGGGACACAATGCTTTCTTT.

The chain links TRBV19 to TRBJ2-2; no clear D. Trimming shortened V by 5 bases and J by 5 bases, and 15 bases separated the two germline ends. Germline V lookup: CDR1 LNHDA, CDR2 SQIVND (reference sequence). The CDR3 is 15 amino acids. The CDR3 DNA sequence: TGTGCCAGTAGTCTTAACGTGGCCGTTACCGGGGAGCTGTTTTTT. Protein sequence: CASSLNVAVTGELFF.

The rearrangement links TRBV12-2 to TRBJ2-7; the table's D gene call, TRBD2, was not cross checked with the DNA. TRBV12-2 is a known pseudogene. The CDR3 totals 15 residues. CDR3 sequence: CASRLDGCSSYEQYV. CDR3 bases: TGTGCAAGTCGCTTAGACGGGTGCAGCTCCTACGAGCAGTACGTC.

DNA for the CDR3: TGTGCCAGCAGCCCGACCAGGGATTCACCCCTCCACTTT. It specifies CASSPTRDSPLHF. The rearrangement joins TRBV3-1 (or the pseudogene TRBV3-2) to TRBJ1-6; D possibly corresponds to TRBD1 (5 bases). V was cut by 4 bases and J by 8 bases, with 9 bases left in between. This CDR3 region has 13 residues. Germline V gene lookup returns CDR1 LGHDT and CDR2 YNNKEL (reference sequence).

The chain employs TRBV5-1 and TRBJ2-7; TRBD1 matches at 8 bases. CDR3 size: 15 residues. The ends lost 3 bases at V and 3 bases at J; junction bases unmatched: 8. Germline-derived CDR1 and CDR2 are SGHRS and YFSETQ. This CDR3 is CASSWGTGTYYEQYV. The CDR3 DNA reads as TGCGCCAGCAGCTGGGGGACAGGTACCTACTACGAGCAGTACGTC.

The chain uses TRBV5-1 and TRBJ1-3; 7 bases are a match to TRBD1. In germline, CDR1 is SGHRS, CDR2 YFSETQ. V gave up 4 bases and J gave up 6 bases; unmatched junction bases: 13. The CDR3 has 16 amino acids. Here the CDR3 DNA reads TGCGCCAGCAGCCTGCTGGGTCAGGGGGTTGAAAACACCATATATTTT. It specifies CASSLLGQGVENTIYF.

The chain carries TRBV12-3 or TRBV12-4 and TRBJ1-2; 9 bases are shared with TRBD1. V lost 6 bases to trimming and J lost 8 bases; unmatched junction nucleotides: 7. The CDR3 length is 13 residues. In DNA, the CDR3 is TGTGCCAGCAGGTCGGGACAGGGAAAAGGCTACACCTTC. Translated, it gives CASRSGQGKGYTF.

The chain combines TRBV30 with TRBJ1-1; no firm D call. Trimming took 5 bases from V and 1 from J, leaving 17 bases between them. CDR3 length: 15 residues. Germline V gene sequence: CDR1 GTSNPN, CDR2 SVGIG (reference sequence). This CDR3 is CAWVGVKLGNTEAFF. The CDR3 nucleotides read TGTGCCTGGGTGGGAGTGAAGCTCGGGAACACTGAAGCTTTCTTT.

This chain connects TRBV6-5 to TRBJ2-7; D gene ambiguous. Trimming took 5 bases from V and 0 from J, leaving 8 bases between them. CDR1 MNHEY and CDR2 SVGAGI come from the germline V gene. CDR3 length: 13 residues. CDR3 loop: CASSPQSSYEQYV. CDR3 sequence (DNA): TGTGCCAGCAGTCCACAGAGCTCCTACGAGCAGTACGTC.

As DNA, the CDR3 is TGTGCCAGTAGGAGATCGGGACAGGGGGTTCAAAAACTGTTTTTT. This codes for CASRRSGQGVQKLFF. The rearrangement links TRBV19 to TRBJ1-4; 11 nucleotides line up with TRBD1. Germline CDR1 and CDR2: LNHDA and SQIVND (reference sequence). The V and J ends lost 6 bases and 9 bases, in that order; junction bases with no gene match: 9. This CDR3 has 15 amino acids. Together with reference TRBV19 and TRBJ1-4, the CDR3 gives the full variable domain: DGGITQSPKYLFRKEGQNVTLSCEQNLNHDAMYWYRQDPGQGLRLIYYSQIVNDFQKGDIAEGYSVSREKKESFPLTVTSAQKNPTAFYLCASRRSGQGVQKLFFGSGTQLSVL.